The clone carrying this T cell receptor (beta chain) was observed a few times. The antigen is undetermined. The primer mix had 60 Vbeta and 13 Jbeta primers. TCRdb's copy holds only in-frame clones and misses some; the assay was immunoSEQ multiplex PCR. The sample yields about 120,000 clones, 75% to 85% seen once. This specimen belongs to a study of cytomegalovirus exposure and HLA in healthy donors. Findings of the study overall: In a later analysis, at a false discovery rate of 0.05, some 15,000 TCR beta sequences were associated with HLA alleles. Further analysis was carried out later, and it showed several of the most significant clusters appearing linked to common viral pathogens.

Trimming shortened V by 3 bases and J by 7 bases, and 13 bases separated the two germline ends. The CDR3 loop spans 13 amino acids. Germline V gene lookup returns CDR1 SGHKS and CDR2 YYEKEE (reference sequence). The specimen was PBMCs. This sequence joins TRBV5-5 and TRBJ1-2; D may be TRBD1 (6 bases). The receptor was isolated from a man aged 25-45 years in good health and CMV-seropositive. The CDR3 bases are TGTGCCAGCAGCTCAAAGACAGGAGGTGGCTACACCTTC. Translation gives CASSSKTGGGYTF.